The T cell receptor beta chain under discussion was sequenced for a study of a mutant IDH1 vaccine in newly diagnosed glioma. Study at large: Commencement of vaccination occurred 4-6 weeks following radiotherapy alone, or concurrently with temozolomide cycles.

Stated time point: week 11, during vaccination. A 20-mer mutant IDH1 peptide at 300 ug was injected subcutaneously with topical imiquimod. V dropped 0 bases and J dropped 4 bases, with 12 bases sitting between them. The germline V gene encodes CDR1 SGHTA and CDR2 FQGNSA. The length of the CDR3 is 15 residues. The protocol was immunoSEQ multiplex PCR, while the TCRdb copy is restricted to in-frame clones and leaves out a portion. The repertoire holds about 62,000 clones, 75% to 90% seen once, with more than 1.5% in the top ten. Study-wide points: There seemed to be no relation between pseudoprogression and changes in top peripheral T cell clonotypes.

Details on this clone: Its specificity is unknown.

The sample in question was PBMCs, obtained from a glioma patient whose treatment included an IDH1 peptide vaccine. The source of this sequence is a man in his forties with glioma. The chain combines TRBV7-2 with TRBJ1-2, with a possible D match to TRBD1 (6 bases). This CDR3 reads CASSLAGDNGYGYTF. The CDR3 region has the DNA TGTGCCAGCAGCTTAGCGGGGGACAACGGCTATGGCTACACCTTC.